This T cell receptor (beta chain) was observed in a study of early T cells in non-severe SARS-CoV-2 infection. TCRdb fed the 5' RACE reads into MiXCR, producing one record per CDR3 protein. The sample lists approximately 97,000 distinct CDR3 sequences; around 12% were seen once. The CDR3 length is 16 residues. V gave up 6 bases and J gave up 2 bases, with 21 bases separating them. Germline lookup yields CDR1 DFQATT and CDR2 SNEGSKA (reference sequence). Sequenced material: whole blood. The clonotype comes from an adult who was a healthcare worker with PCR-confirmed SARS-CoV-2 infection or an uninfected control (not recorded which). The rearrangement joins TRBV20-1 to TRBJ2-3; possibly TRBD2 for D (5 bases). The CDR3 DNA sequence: TGCAGTGCCTACCCAAATGGGCAGCGGCCCACAGATACGCAGTATTTT. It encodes CSAYPNGQRPTDTQYF.